This T cell receptor (beta chain) was sequenced during a study of blood T cell repertoires in COVID-19. Turning to the study itself: Sources were T cells, B-cell-depleted T cells, or PBMCs; the material itself was cDNA or gDNA.

The table came from immunoSEQ multiplex PCR; TCRdb's copy has only in-frame clones and leaves some out. The sample has about 140,000 clones; around four fifths are singletons. The CDR3 covers 15 residues. V lost 5 bases and J 6 bases, leaving 16 bases between the germline ends. The V gene's germline CDR1 is MDHEN and CDR2 SYDVKM. The specimen sequenced was peripheral blood. V usage is TRBV28 and J usage is TRBJ2-2, with D unresolved. This TCR derives from a human donor in a cohort sampled during active COVID-19. This CDR3 reads CASSQSRGVSGELFF. The CDR3, as DNA: TGTGCCAGCAGTCAATCCCGTGGAGTCTCCGGGGAGCTGTTTTTT.